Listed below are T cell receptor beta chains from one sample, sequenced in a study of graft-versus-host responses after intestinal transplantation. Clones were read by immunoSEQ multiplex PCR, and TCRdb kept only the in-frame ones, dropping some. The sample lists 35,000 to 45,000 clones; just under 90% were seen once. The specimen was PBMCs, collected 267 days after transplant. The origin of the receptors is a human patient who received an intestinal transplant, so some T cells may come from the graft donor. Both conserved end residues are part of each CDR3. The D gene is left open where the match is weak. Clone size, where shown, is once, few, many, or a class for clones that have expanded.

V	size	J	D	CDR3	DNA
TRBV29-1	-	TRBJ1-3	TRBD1	CSVAQGASGNTIYF	TGCAGCGTGGCCCAGGGGGCATCTGGAAACACCATATATTTT
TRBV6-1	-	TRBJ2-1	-	CASSEVKGGLDDEQFF	TGTGCCAGCAGTGAAGTAAAGGGGGGGCTAGACGATGAGCAGTTCTTC
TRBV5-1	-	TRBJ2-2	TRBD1	CASSGQGNTGELFF	TGCGCCAGCAGCGGACAGGGTAACACCGGGGAGCTGTTTTTT
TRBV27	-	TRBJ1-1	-	CASSLLRNTEAFF	TGTGCCAGCAGTTTACTCAGGAACACTGAAGCTTTCTTT
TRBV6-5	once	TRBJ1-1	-	CASSPTGQQEAFF	TGTGCCAGCAGCCCCACGGGGCAGCAAGAAGCTTTCTTT
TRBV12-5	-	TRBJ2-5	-	CASGFSVGRGSRDQYF	TGTGCTAGTGGTTTCTCAGTGGGGAGGGGGAGTAGAGACCAGTACTTC
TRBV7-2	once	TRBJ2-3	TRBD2	CASSLAGGGADTQYF	TGTGCCAGCAGCTTAGCTGGGGGAGGGGCAGATACGCAGTATTTT
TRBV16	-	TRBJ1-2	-	CASSQSGSYDGYTF	TGTGCCAGCAGCCAATCGGGCAGTTACGATGGCTACACCTTC
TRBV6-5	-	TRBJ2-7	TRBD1	CASTSRTGDSEQYF	TGTGCCAGCACCTCCCGGACAGGGGATTCCGAGCAGTACTTC
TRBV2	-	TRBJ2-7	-	CASSRALIPYEQYF	TGTGCCAGCAGCCGAGCGTTGATCCCCTACGAGCAGTACTTC
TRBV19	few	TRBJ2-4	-	CASKLGRSKNIQYF	TGTGCCAGTAAGCTGGGAAGAAGCAAAAACATTCAGTACTTC
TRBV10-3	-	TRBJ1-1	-	CAISEGEEGGLEAFF	TGTGCCATCAGTGAGGGGGAGGAGGGGGGCCTTGAAGCTTTCTTT
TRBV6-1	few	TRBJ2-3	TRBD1	CASSEVPGQGGSDTQYF	TGTGCCAGCAGTGAAGTCCCCGGACAGGGCGGGTCAGATACGCAGTATTTT
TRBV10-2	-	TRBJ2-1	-	CASSSGSGSYNEQFF	TGCGCCAGCTCCTCCGGTTCCGGCTCCTACAATGAGCAGTTCTTC
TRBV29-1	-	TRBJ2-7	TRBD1	CSVVFGDRALYEQYF	TGCAGCGTTGTATTCGGGGACAGGGCACTCTACGAGCAGTACTTC
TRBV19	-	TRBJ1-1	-	CASSAQGTEAFF	TGTGCCAGTAGTGCCCAGGGCACTGAAGCTTTCTTT
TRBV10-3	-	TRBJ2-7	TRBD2	CAISAPTSGGAYEQYF	TGTGCCATCAGTGCCCCTACTAGCGGGGGGGCCTACGAGCAGTACTTC
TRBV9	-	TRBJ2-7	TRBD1	CASSVEEGAFYEQYF	TGTGCCAGCAGCGTAGAAGAGGGGGCTTTCTACGAGCAGTACTTC
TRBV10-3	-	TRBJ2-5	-	CAIGDPKETQYF	TGTGCCATCGGGGACCCCAAAGAGACCCAGTACTTC
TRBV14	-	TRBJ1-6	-	CASSQGGSPLHF	TGTGCCAGCAGCCAAGGGGGCTCACCCCTCCACTTT
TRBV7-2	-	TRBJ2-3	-	CASRFQYGSADTQYF	TGTGCCAGCAGGTTCCAATACGGGAGCGCAGATACGCAGTATTTT
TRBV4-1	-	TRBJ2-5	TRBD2	CASSQLSGAQETQYF	TGCGCCAGCAGCCAACTTAGCGGGGCCCAAGAGACCCAGTACTTC
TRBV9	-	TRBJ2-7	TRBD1	CASSVGWTGSYEQYF	TGTGCCAGCAGCGTAGGGTGGACAGGGTCCTACGAGCAGTACTTC
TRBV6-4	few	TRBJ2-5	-	CASSEDKETQYF	TGTGCCAGCAGTGAGGACAAAGAGACCCAGTACTTC
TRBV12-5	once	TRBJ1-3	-	CASGLALQGISGNTIYF	TGTGCTAGTGGTTTGGCGCTCCAGGGGATCTCTGGAAACACCATATATTTT
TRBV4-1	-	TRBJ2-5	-	CASSQGDPRETQYF	TGCGCCAGCAGCCAAGGAGACCCCCGGGAGACCCAGTACTTC
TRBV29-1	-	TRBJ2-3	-	CSVPMRTIEGTDTQYF	TGCAGCGTCCCCATGCGGACAATAGAGGGCACAGATACGCAGTATTTT
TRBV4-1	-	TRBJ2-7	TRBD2	CASSQEEGAGGFYEQYF	TGCGCCAGCAGCCAAGAAGAGGGGGCGGGGGGGTTCTACGAGCAGTACTTC
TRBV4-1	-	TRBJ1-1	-	CASSQDGTGNTEAFF	TGCGCCAGCAGCCAAGATGGTACAGGGAACACTGAAGCTTTCTTT
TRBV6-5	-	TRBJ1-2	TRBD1	CASQGDYGYTF	TGTGCCAGTCAGGGGGACTATGGCTACACCTTC
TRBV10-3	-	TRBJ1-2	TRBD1	CAISESLTGNLGYTF	TGTGCCATCAGTGAGTCCTTGACAGGGAATCTTGGCTACACCTTC
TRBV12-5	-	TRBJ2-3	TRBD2	CASGPGTSGGRLDTQYF	TGTGCTAGTGGCCCCGGGACTAGCGGTGGGAGGTTGGATACGCAGTATTTT
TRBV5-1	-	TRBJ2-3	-	CASSLGAFTDTQYF	TGCGCCAGCAGCTTAGGGGCCTTCACAGATACGCAGTATTTT
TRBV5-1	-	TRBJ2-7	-	CASSTTGSHEQYF	TGCGCCAGCAGCACTACAGGGAGCCACGAGCAGTACTTC
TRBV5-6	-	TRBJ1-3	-	CASSLVLASGNTIYF	TGTGCCAGCAGCTTGGTATTAGCCTCTGGAAACACCATATATTTT
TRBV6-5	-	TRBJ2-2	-	CASSYSGGHTGELFF	TGTGCCAGCAGTTACTCCGGGGGCCACACCGGGGAGCTGTTTTTT
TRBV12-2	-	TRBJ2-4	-	CASRFPGPSGGAGKNIQYF	TGTGCAAGTCGCTTTCCCGGGCCTAGCGGGGGGGCTGGCAAAAACATTCAGTACTTC
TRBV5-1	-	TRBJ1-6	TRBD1	CASFRDRGSPLHF	TGCGCCAGCTTCCGGGACAGAGGGTCACCCCTCCACTTT
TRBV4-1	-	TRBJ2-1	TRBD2	CASSQFTSGGYNEQFF	TGCGCCAGCAGCCAATTTACTAGCGGGGGATACAATGAGCAGTTCTTC
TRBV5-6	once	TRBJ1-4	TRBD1	CASSLFRGLANEKLFF	TGTGCCAGCAGCTTGTTCAGGGGGCTGGCTAATGAAAAACTGTTTTTT
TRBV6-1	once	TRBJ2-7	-	CASSEAQGPEQYF	TGTGCCAGCAGTGAAGCACAGGGTCCCGAGCAGTACTTC